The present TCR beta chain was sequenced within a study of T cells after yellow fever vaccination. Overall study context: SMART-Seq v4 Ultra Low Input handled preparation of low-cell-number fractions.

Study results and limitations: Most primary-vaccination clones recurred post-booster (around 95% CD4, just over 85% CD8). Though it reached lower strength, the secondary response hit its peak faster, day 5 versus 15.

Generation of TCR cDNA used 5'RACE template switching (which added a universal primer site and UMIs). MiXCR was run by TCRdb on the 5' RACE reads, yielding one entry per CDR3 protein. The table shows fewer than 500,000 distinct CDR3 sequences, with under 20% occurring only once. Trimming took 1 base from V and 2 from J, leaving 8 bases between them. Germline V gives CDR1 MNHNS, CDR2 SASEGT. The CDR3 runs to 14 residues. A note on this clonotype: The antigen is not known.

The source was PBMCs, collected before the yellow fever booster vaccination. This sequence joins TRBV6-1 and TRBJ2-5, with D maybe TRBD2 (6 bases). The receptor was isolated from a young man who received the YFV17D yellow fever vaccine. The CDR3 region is CASSEGTTQETQYF. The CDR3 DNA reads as TGTGCCAGCAGTGAAGGGACTACTCAAGAGACCCAGTACTTC.